The T cell receptor beta chain under discussion was sequenced for a study of Ad26.COV2.S vaccination and SARS-CoV-2 variants. Study-level background: Once or twice, 56 days apart, Ad26.COV2.S was delivered intramuscularly. Study-wide results and limits: Comparability of non-spike TCR breadth was observed across vaccine and placebo recipients. Vaccinees showed greater spike-specific TCR breadth than placebo recipients.

Treatment defined: around 19 received Ad26.COV2.S at low or high dose, single or two shots; 5 received placebo; per-sample allocation not given. At day 63 after the first vaccine or placebo injection, samples were drawn. Spike of the Wuhan-strain SARS-CoV-2 was expressed by an Ad26 vector, which formed the vaccine. On this clone: What it binds is not known.

Data came from immunoSEQ multiplex PCR; TCRdb stores just in-frame clones and leaves some out. Among fewer than 500,000 clones, approximately 89% were seen once, and the ten largest hold approximately 2.5%. The sequence was collected from a person between 18 and 59 years old who received the Ad26.COV2.S COVID-19 vaccine or a placebo. The input for sequencing was peripheral blood, taken in a trial of Ad26.COV2.S vaccine versus placebo.

CDR3 region: CASSQGGSGLRSLKETQYF. CDR3 sequence (DNA): TGCGCCAGCAGCCAAGGTGGATCGGGACTACGGTCATTAAAAGAGACCCAGTACTTC. The gene calls are TRBV4-3 and TRBJ2-5, with 7 bases that match TRBD2. CDR3 length: 19 residues. CDR1 LGHNA and CDR2 YSLEER come from the germline V gene. The V and J ends lost 1 base and 3 bases, in that order; junction bases with no gene match: 17.